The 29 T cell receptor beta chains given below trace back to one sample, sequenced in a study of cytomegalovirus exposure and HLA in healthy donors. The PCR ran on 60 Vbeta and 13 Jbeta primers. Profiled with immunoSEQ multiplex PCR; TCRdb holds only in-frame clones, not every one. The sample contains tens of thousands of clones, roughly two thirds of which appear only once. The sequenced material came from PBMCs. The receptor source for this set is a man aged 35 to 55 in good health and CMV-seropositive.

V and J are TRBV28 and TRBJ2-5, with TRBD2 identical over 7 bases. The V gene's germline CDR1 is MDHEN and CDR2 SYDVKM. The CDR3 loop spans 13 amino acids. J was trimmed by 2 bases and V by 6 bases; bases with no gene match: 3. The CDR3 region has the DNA TGTGCCAGCAGGCTTAGCGGGCAAGAGACCCAGTACTTC. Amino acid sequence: CASRLSGQETQYF.

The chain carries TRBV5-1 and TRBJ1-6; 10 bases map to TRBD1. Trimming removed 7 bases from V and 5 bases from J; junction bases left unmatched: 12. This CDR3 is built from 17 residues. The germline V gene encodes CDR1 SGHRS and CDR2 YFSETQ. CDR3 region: CASRDRGSSSDNSPLHF. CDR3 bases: TGCGCCAGCCGGGACAGGGGAAGCTCCTCGGATAATTCACCCCTCCACTTT.

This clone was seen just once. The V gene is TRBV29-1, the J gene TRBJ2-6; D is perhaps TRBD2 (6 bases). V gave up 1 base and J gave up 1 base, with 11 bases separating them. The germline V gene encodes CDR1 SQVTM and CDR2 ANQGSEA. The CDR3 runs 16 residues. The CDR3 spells CSVEAPRGSGANVLTF. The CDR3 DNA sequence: TGCAGCGTTGAAGCCCCCCGGGGGTCTGGGGCCAACGTCCTGACTTTC.

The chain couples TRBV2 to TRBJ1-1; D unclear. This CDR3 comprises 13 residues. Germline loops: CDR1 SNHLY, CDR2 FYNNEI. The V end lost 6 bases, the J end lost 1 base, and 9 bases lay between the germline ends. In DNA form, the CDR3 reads TGTGCCAGCAGCCGACTGGGGAACACTGAAGCTTTCTTT. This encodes CASSRLGNTEAFF.

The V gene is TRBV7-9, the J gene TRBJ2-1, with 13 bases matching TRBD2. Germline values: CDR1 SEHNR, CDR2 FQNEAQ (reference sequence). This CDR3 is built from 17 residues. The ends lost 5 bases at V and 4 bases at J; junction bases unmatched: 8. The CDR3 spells CASSPTSGGAPYNEQFF. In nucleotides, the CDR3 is TGTGCCAGCAGCCCTACTAGCGGGGGGGCCCCGTACAATGAGCAGTTCTTC.

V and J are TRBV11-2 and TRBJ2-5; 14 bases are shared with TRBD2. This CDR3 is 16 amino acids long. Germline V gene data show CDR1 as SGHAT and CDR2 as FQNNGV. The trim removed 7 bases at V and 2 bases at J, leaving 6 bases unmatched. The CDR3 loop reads CASTGRLAGGQETQYF. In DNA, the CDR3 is TGTGCCAGCACCGGGCGACTAGCGGGGGGGCAAGAGACCCAGTACTTC. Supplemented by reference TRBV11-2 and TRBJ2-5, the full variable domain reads EAGVAQSPRYKIIEKRQSVAFWCNPISGHATLYWYQQILGQGPKLLIQFQNNGVVDDSQLPKDRFSAERLKGVDSTLKIQPAKLEDSAVYLCASTGRLAGGQETQYFGPGTRLLVL.

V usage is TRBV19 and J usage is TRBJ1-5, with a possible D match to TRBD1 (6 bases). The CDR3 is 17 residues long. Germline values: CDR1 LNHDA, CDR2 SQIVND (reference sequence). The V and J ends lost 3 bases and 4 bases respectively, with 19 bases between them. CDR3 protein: CASSMSPFGGVNQPQHF. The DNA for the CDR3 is TGTGCCAGTAGTATGTCCCCGTTTGGGGGCGTAAATCAGCCCCAGCATTTT.

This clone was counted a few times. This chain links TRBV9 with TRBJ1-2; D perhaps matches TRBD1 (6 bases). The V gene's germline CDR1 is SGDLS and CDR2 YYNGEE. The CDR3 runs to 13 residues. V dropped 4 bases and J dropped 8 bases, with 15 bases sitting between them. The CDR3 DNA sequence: TGTGCCAGCAGCCTGGGGGGGGGCGCGGGCTACACCTTC. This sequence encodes CASSLGGGAGYTF. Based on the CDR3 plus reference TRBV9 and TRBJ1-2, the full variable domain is DSGVTQTPKHLITATGQRVTLRCSPRSGDLSVYWYQQSLDQGLQFLIQYYNGEERAKGNILERFSAQQFPDLHSELNLSSLELGDSALYFCASSLGGGAGYTFGSGTRLTVV.

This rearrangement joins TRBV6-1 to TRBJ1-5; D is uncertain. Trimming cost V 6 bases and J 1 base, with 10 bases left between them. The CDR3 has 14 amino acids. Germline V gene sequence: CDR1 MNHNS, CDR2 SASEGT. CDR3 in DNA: TGTGCCAGCAGGGTGGGAGGAAGCAATCAGCCCCAGCATTTT. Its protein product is CASRVGGSNQPQHF.

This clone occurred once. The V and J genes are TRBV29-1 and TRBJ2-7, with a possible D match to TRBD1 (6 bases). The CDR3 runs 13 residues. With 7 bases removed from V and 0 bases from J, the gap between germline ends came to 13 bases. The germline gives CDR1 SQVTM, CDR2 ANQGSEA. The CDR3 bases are TGCAGCGCGGTACAGGGTGCCTCCTACGAGCAGTACTTC. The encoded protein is CSAVQGASYEQYF.

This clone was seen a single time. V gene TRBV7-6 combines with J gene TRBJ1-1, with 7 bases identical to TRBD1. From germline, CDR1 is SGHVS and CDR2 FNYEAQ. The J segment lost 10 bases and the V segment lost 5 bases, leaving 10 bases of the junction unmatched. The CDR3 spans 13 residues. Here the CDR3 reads CASSQDRAQSAFF. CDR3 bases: TGTGCCAGCAGCCAAGACAGGGCTCAGTCAGCTTTCTTT.

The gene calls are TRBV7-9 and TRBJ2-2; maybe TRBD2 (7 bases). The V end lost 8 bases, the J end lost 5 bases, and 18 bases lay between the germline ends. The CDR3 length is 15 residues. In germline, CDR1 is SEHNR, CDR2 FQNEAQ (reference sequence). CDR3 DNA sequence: TGTGCCAGCCTAGGAGGAGGGGGGGCTACCGGGGAGCTGTTTTTT. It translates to CASLGGGGATGELFF.

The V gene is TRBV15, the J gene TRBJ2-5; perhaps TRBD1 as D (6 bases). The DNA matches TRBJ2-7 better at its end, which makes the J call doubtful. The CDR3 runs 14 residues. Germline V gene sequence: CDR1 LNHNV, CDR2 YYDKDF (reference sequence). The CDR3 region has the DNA TGTGCCACCAGCAGAAGGGACATTACCTACGAGCAGTACTTC. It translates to CATSRRDITYEQYF.

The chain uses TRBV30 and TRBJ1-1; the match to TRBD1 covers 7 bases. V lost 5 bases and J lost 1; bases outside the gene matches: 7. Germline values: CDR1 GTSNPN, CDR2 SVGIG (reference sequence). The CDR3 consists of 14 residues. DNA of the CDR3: TGTGCCTGGGGACGACAGGGCTGGAACACTGAAGCTTTCTTT. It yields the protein CAWGRQGWNTEAFF.

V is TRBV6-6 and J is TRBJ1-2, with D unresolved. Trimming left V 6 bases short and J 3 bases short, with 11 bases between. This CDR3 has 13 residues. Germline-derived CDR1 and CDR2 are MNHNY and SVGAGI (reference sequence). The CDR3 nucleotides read TGTGCCAGCAGGGCGGGATCCGACTATGGCTACACCTTC. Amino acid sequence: CASRAGSDYGYTF.

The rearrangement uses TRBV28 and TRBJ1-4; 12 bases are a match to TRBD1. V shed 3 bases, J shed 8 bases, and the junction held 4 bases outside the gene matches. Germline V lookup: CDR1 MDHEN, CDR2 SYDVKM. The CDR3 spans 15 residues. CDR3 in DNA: TGTGCCAGCAGTTTGGGGACAGGGGGCAGGGAAAAACTGTTTTTT. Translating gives CASSLGTGGREKLFF.

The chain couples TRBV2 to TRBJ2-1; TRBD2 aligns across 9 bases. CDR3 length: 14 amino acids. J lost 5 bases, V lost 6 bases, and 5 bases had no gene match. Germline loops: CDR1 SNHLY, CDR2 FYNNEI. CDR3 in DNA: TGTGCCAGCAGCAGTAGCGGGGGAGACAATGAGCAGTTCTTC. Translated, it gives CASSSSGGDNEQFF.

CDR3 in DNA: TGCGCCAGCACCTCACAGGCCCAGAACACTGAAGCTTTCTTT. Its protein product is CASTSQAQNTEAFF. The chain combines TRBV5-1 with TRBJ1-1, with D possibly being TRBD1 (5 bases). V gave up 6 bases and J gave up 1 base, with 13 bases separating them. The germline V gene encodes CDR1 SGHRS and CDR2 YFSETQ. The CDR3 is 14 amino acids.

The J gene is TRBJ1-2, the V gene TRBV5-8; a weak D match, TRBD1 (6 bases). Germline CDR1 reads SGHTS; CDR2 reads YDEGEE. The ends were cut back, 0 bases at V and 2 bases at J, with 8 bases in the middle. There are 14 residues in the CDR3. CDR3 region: CASSLDRANYGYTF. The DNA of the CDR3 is TGTGCCAGCAGCTTGGACAGGGCGAACTATGGCTACACCTTC. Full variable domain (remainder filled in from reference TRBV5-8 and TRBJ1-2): EAGVTQSPTHLIKTRGQQATLRCSPISGHTSVYWYQQALGLGLQFLLWYDEGEERNRGNFPPRFSGRQFPNYSSELNVNALELEDSALYLCASSLDRANYGYTFGSGTRLTVV.

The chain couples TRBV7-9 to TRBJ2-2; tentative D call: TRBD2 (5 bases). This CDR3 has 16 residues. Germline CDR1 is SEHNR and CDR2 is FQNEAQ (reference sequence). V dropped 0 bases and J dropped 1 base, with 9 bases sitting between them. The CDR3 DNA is TGTGCCAGCAGCTTAGCTGACGGACTGAACACCGGGGAGCTGTTTTTT. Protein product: CASSLADGLNTGELFF.

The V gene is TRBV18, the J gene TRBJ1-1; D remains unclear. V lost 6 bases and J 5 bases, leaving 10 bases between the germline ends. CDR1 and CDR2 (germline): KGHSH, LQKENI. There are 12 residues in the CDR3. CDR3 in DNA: TGTGCCAGCTCCACCCTCCGGACTGAAGCTTTCTTT. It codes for CASSTLRTEAFF. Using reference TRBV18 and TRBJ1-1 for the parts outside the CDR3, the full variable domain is NAGVMQNPRHLVRRRGQEARLRCSPMKGHSHVYWYRQLPEEGLKFMVYLQKENIIDESGMPKERFSAEFPKEGPSILRIQQVVRGDSAAYFCASSTLRTEAFFGQGTRLTVV.

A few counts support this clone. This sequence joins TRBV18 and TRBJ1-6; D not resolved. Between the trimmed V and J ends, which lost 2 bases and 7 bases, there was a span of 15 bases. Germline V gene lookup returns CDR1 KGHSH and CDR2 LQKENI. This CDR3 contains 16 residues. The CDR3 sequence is CASSPMPPAANSPLHF. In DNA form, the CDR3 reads TGTGCCAGCTCACCAATGCCCCCCGCCGCGAATTCACCCCTCCACTTT.

The CDR3 reads CASRLTGYGNTIYF. As DNA, the CDR3 is TGTGCCAGCAGACTGACAGGGTACGGAAACACCATATATTTT. The chain recombines TRBV6-5 with TRBJ1-3, with 7 bases lining up with TRBD1. The length of the CDR3 is 14 residues. The V gene end was trimmed by 6 bases and the J gene end by 4 bases; junction bases not matched to a gene: 6. Germline V gene sequence: CDR1 MNHEY, CDR2 SVGAGI.

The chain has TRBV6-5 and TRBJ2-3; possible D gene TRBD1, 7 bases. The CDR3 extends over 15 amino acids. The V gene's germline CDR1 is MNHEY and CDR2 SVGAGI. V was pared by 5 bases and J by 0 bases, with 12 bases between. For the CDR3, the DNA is TGTGCCAGCAGTCTCCAGGGGGGTAGCACAGATACGCAGTATTTT. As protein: CASSLQGGSTDTQYF.

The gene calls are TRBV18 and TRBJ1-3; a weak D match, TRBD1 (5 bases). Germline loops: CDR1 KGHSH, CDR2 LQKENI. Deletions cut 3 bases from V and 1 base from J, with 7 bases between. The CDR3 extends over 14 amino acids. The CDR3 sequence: CASSPPGSGNTIYF. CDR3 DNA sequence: TGTGCCAGCTCACCCCCAGGGTCTGGAAACACCATATATTTT.

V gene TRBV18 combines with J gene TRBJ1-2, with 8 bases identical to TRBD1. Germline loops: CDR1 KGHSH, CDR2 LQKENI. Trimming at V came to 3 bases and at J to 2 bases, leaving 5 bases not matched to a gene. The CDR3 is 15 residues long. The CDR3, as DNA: TGTGCCAGCTCACCCTCAGGGGGCGAAAACTATGGCTACACCTTC. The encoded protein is CASSPSGGENYGYTF. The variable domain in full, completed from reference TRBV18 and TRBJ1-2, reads NAGVMQNPRHLVRRRGQEARLRCSPMKGHSHVYWYRQLPEEGLKFMVYLQKENIIDESGMPKERFSAEFPKEGPSILRIQQVVRGDSAAYFCASSPSGGENYGYTFGSGTRLTVV.

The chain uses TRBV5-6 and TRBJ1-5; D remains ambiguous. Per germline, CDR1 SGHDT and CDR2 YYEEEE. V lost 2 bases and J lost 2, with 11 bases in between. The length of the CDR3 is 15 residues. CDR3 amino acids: CASSFRGLGNQPQHF. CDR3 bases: TGTGCCAGCAGCTTCAGAGGGCTTGGCAATCAGCCCCAGCATTTT.

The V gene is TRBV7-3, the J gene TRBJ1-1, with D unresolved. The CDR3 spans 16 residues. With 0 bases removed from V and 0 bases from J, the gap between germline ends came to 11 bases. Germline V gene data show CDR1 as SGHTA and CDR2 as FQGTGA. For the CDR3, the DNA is TGTGCCAGCAGCTTAACTCCAACAAGTATGAACACTGAAGCTTTCTTT. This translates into CASSLTPTSMNTEAFF.

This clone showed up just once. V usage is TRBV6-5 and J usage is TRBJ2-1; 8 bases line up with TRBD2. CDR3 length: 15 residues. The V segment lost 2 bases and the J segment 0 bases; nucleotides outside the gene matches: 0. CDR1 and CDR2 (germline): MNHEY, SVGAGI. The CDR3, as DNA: TGTGCCAGCAGTTACCTAGCGGGCTCCTACAATGAGCAGTTCTTC. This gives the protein CASSYLAGSYNEQFF.